Listed here are 5 T cell receptor beta chains from one sample, sequenced in a study of response to subunit inactivated influenza vaccine. A single record per CDR3 protein comes from TCRdb applying MiXCR to the RT-PCR reads. The data show 500,000 to 600,000 distinct CDR3 sequences, around 11% seen once. These data also formed part of another study, on T cells expressing NK-cell markers. That report adds: The cDNA for TCR beta came from 5'RACE template switching with UMIs.

Sample: PBMCs from blood, taken on the day of vaccination. All receptors come from a man between 50 and 59 years old who received an inactivated influenza vaccine.

This clonotype was observed many times. The V call is TRBV7-7, the J call TRBJ2-5, with D possibly matching TRBD2 (6 bases). This CDR3 contains 14 residues. The V end was cut by 5 bases, the J end by 3 bases, with 13 bases between. Germline lookup yields CDR1 SSHAT and CDR2 FNYEAQ (reference sequence). The CDR3 nucleotides are TGTGCCAGCAGCCGTTATCCGGGAGAAGAGACCCAGTACTTC. This sequence encodes CASSRYPGEETQYF.

This clonotype was counted at least ten times. The rearrangement joins TRBV27 to TRBJ2-1; 9 nucleotides align to TRBD2. The CDR3 covers 15 residues. Germline V gives CDR1 MNHEY, CDR2 SMNVEV (reference sequence). Germline trimming cut 2 bases from V and 3 bases from J; bases unmatched to any gene: 2. The CDR3 region has the DNA TGTGCCAGCAGTTTAGTTAGCGGGAGCTACAATGAGCAGTTCTTC. Encoded protein: CASSLVSGSYNEQFF.

The V call is TRBV11-2, the J call TRBJ2-5, with TRBD2 as a possible D gene (6 bases). The germline gives CDR1 SGHAT, CDR2 FQNNGV. CDR3 length: 19 residues. V lost 2 bases to trimming and J lost 7 bases, with 29 bases between them. CDR3 sequence: CASSLFRTGGPDWRGTQYF. CDR3 nucleotide sequence: TGTGCCAGCAGCTTATTTCGTACTGGAGGCCCGGATTGGAGGGGGACCCAGTACTTC. Complete variable domain (other parts from reference TRBV11-2 and TRBJ2-5): EAGVAQSPRYKIIEKRQSVAFWCNPISGHATLYWYQQILGQGPKLLIQFQNNGVVDDSQLPKDRFSAERLKGVDSTLKIQPAKLEDSAVYLCASSLFRTGGPDWRGTQYFGPGTRLLVL.

The rearrangement uses TRBV12-3 or TRBV12-4 and TRBJ2-2; no definite D call. The CDR3 is 13 amino acids. The germline V and J ends were trimmed by 7 bases and 6 bases, with 12 bases remaining between them. The CDR3: CASTLDGAGELFF. The DNA for the CDR3 is TGTGCCAGCACCCTAGATGGGGCCGGGGAGCTGTTTTTT.

There are a few counts of this clonotype. The chain uses TRBV6-2 or TRBV6-3 and TRBJ2-2, with 8 bases fitting TRBD2. Germline-derived CDR1 and CDR2 are MNHEY and SVGEGT. The CDR3 is 21 residues long. Unmatched junction bases numbered 20, after V lost 0 bases and J lost 5 bases. The CDR3 nucleotides read TGTGCCAGCAGTTACTCGAGGGAATGGGGATCGGATGCGGGAGGTACCGGGGAGCTGTTTTTT. Encoded protein: CASSYSREWGSDAGGTGELFF.